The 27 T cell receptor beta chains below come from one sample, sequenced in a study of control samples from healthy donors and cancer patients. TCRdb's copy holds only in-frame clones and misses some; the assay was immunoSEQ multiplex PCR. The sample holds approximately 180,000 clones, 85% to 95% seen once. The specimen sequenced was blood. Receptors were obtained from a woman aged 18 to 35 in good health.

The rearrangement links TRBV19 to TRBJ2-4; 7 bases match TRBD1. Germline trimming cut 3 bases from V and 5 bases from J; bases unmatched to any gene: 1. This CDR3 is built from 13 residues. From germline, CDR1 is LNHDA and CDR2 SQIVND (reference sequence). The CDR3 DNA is TGTGCCAGTAGTATCGACAGGGAAAACATTCAGTACTTC. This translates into CASSIDRENIQYF.

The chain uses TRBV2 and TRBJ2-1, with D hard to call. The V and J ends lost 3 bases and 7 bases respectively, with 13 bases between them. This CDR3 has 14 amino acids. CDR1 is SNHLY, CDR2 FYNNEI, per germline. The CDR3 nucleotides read TGTGCCAGCAGTGACGGGCTGATCTTAAATGAGCAGTTCTTC. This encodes CASSDGLILNEQFF.

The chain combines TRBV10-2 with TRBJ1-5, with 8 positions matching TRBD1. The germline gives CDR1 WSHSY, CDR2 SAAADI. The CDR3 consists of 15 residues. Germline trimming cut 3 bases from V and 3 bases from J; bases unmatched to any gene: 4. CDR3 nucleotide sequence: TGCGCCAGCAGTGACGGGACAGGCCCCAATCAGCCCCAGCATTTT. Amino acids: CASSDGTGPNQPQHF.

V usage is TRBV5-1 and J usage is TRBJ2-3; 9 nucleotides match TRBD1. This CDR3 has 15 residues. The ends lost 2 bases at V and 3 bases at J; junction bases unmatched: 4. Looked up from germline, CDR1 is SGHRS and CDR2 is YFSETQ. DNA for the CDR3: TGCGCCAGCAGCTTTTTTGACAGGGGGACAGATACGCAGTATTTT. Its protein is CASSFFDRGTDTQYF.

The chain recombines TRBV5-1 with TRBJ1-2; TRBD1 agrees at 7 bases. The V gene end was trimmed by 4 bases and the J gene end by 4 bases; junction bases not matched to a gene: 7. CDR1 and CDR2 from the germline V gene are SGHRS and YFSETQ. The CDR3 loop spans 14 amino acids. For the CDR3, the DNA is TGCGCCAGCAGCGATCAGGGGGGCAGCTATGGCTACACCTTC. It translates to CASSDQGGSYGYTF. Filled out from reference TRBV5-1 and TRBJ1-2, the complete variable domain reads KAGVTQTPRYLIKTRGQQVTLSCSPISGHRSVSWYQQTPGQGLQFLFEYFSETQRNKGNFPGRFSGRQFSNSRSEMNVSTLELGDSALYLCASSDQGGSYGYTFGSGTRLTVV.

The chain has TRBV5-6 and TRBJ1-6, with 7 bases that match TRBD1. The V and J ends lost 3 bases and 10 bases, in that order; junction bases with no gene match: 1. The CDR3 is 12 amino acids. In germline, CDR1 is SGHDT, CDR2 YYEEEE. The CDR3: CASSWGQSPLHF. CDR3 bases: TGTGCCAGCAGCTGGGGACAGTCACCCCTCCACTTT.

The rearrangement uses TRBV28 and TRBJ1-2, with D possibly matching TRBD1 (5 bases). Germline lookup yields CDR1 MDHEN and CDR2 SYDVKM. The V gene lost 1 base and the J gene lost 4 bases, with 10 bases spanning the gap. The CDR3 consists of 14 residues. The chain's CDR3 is CASSLSQGGYGYTF. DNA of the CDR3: TGTGCCAGCAGTTTATCTCAGGGAGGCTATGGCTACACCTTC.

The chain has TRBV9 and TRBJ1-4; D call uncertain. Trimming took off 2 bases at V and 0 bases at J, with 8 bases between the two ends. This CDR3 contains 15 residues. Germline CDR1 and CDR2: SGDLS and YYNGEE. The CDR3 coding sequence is TGTGCCAGCAGCGTGGAGTCCGCAACTAATGAAAAACTGTTTTTT. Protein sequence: CASSVESATNEKLFF. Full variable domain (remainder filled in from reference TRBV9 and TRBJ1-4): DSGVTQTPKHLITATGQRVTLRCSPRSGDLSVYWYQQSLDQGLQFLIQYYNGEERAKGNILERFSAQQFPDLHSELNLSSLELGDSALYFCASSVESATNEKLFFGSGTQLSVL.

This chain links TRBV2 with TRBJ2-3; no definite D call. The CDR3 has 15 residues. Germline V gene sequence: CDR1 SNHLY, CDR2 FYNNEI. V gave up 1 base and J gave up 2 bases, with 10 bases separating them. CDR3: CASSEVTSDTDTQYF. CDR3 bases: TGTGCCAGCAGTGAAGTGACATCCGACACAGATACGCAGTATTTT.

The CDR3 loop reads CASSEYAAGANVLTF. CDR3 bases: TGTGCCAGCAGTGAATATGCGGCTGGGGCCAACGTCCTGACTTTC. This chain links TRBV25-1 with TRBJ2-6; D remains unclear. Looked up from germline, CDR1 is MGHDK and CDR2 is SYGVNS. V lost 0 bases and J lost 2, with 5 bases in between. CDR3 length: 15 amino acids.

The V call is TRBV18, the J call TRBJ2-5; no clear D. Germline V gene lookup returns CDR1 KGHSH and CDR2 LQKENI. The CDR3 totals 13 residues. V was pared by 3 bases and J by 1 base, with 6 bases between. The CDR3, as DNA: TGTGCCAGCTCACCGGCCGTCCAAGAGACCCAGTACTTC. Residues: CASSPAVQETQYF.

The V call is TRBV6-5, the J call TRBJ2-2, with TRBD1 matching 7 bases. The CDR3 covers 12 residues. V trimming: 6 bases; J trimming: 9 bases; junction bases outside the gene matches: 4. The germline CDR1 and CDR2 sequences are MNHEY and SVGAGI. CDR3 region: CASRQGSRELFF. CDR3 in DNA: TGTGCCAGCAGACAGGGGAGCAGGGAGCTGTTTTTT.

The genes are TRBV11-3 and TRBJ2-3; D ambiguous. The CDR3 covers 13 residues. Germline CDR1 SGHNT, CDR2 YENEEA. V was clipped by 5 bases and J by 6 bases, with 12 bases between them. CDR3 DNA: TGTGCCAGCAGCGCACGTCTCTGGGATACGCAGTATTTT. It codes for CASSARLWDTQYF.

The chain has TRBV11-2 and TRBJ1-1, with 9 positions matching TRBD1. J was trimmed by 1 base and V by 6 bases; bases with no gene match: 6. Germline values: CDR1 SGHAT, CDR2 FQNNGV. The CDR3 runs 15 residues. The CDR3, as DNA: TGTGCCAGCAGTTTTACAGGGGGCTCGAACACTGAAGCTTTCTTT. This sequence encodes CASSFTGGSNTEAFF.

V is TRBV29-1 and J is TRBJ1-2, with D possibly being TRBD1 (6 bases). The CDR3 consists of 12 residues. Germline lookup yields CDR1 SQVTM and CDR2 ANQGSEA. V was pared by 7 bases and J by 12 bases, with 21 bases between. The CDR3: CSAIGVKGVHTF. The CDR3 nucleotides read TGCAGCGCAATTGGGGTGAAGGGGGTCCACACCTTC.

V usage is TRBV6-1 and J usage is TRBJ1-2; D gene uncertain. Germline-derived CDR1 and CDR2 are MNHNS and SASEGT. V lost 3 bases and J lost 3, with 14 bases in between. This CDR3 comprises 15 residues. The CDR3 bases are TGTGCCAGCAGTGACGCCTCTGCCAATGACTATGGCTACACCTTC. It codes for CASSDASANDYGYTF.

CDR3 coding DNA: TGTGCCAGCAGCCCAGGGTCTGGGGCCAACGTCCTGACTTTC. Amino acids: CASSPGSGANVLTF. The chain is built from TRBV2 and TRBJ2-6; TRBD1 might be the D (5 bases). V was trimmed by 6 bases and J by 1 base, leaving 7 bases between them. This CDR3 has 14 residues. The V gene's germline CDR1 is SNHLY and CDR2 FYNNEI.

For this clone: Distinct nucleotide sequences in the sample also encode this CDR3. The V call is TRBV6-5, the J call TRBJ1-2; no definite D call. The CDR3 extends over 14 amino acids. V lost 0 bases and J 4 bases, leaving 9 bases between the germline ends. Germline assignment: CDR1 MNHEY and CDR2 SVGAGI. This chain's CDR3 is CASSYSIGSYGYTF. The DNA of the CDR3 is TGTGCCAGCAGTTACTCGATTGGGAGCTATGGCTACACCTTC.

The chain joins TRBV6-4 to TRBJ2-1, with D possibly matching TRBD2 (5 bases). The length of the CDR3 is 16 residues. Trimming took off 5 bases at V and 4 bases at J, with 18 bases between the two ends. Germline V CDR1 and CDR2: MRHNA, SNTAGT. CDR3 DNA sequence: TGTGCCAGCAGTATCGATGGAGCGGAGCTATACAATGAGCAGTTCTTC. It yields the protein CASSIDGAELYNEQFF.

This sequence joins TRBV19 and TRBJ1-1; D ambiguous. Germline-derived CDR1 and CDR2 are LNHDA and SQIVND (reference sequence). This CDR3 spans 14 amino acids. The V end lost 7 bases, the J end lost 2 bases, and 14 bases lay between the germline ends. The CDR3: CASIPEEANTEAFF. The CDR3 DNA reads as TGTGCCAGTATACCGGAGGAGGCCAACACTGAAGCTTTCTTT.

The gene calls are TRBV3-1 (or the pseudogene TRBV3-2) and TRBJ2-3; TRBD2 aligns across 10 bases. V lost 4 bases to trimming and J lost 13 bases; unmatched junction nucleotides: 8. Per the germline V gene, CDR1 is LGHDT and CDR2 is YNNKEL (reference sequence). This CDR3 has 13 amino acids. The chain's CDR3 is CASSPYGAGGEYF. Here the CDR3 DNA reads TGTGCCAGCAGCCCCTATGGAGCGGGAGGGGAGTATTTT.

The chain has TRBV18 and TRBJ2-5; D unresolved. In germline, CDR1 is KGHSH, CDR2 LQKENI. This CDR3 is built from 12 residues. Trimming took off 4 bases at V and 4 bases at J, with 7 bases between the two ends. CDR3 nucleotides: TGTGCCAGCTCACTTCCGGGAGAGACCCAGTACTTC. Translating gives CASSLPGETQYF. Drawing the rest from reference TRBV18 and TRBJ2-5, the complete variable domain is NAGVMQNPRHLVRRRGQEARLRCSPMKGHSHVYWYRQLPEEGLKFMVYLQKENIIDESGMPKERFSAEFPKEGPSILRIQQVVRGDSAAYFCASSLPGETQYFGPGTRLLVL.

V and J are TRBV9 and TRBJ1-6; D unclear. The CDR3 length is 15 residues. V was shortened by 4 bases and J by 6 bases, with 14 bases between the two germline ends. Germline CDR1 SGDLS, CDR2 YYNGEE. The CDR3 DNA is TGTGCCAGCAGCCCTCGGGCAAGTCCTAATTCACCCCTCCACTTT. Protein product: CASSPRASPNSPLHF.

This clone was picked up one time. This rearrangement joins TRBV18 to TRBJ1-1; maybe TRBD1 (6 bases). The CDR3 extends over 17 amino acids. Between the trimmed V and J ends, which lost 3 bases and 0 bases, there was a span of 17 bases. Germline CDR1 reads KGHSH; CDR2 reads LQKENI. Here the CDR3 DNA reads TGTGCCAGCTCACCTCGTGACCGGGACACTATGAACACTGAAGCTTTCTTT. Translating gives CASSPRDRDTMNTEAFF.

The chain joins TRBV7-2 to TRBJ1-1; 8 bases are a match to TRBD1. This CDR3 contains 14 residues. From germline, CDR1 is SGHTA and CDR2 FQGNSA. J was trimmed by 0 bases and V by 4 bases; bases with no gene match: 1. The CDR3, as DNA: TGTGCCAGCAGCTCGGACAGGGTGAACACTGAAGCTTTCTTT. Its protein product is CASSSDRVNTEAFF.

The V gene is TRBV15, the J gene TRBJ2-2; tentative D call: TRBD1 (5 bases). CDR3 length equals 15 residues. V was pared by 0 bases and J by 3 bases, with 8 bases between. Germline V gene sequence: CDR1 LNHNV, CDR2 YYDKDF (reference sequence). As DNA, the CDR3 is TGTGCCACCAGCAGAGAGGGGCTTCACACCGGGGAGCTGTTTTTT. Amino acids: CATSREGLHTGELFF.

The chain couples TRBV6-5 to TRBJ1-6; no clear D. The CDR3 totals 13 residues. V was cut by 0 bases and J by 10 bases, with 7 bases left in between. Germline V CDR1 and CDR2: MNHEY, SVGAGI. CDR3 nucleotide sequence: TGTGCCAGCAGTTACTCGGCTTCCTCACCCCTCCACTTT. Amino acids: CASSYSASSPLHF.